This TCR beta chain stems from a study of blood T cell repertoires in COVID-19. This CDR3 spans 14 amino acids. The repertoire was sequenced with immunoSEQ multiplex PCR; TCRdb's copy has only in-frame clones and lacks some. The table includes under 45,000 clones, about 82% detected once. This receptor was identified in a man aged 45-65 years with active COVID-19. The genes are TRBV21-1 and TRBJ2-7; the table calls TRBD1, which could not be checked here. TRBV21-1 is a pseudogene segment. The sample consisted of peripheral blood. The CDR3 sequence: CASSNVIHSYEQYF. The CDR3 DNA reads TGTGCCAGCAGCAACGTTATACACTCCTACGAGCAGTACTTC.